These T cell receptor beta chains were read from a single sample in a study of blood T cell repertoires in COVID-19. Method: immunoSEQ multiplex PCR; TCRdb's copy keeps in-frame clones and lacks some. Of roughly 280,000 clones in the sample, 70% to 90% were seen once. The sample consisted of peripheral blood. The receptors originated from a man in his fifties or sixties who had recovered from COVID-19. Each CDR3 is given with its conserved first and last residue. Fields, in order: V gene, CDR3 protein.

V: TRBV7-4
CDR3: CASKTPTGCDQPQHF

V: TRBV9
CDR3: CASSVEDSSYNEQFF

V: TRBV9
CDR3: CASSVLSSGGNEQFF

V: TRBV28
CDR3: CASSLSLGLVLTDTQYF

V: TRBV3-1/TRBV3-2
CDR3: CASSQNPGNQPQHF

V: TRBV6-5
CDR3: CASSRQGDQPQHF

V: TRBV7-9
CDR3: CASSFPRTRQETQYF

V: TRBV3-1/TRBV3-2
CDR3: CASSQGSGSRTDTQYF

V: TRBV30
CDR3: CAWSVVGGRTDTQYF

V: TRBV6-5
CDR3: CASRLEGRGQPQHF

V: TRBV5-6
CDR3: CASSFGPGQGNSPLHF

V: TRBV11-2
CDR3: CASSQTVFSQETQYF

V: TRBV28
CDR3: CASSDTMNTEAFF

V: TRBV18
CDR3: CASSPGIGGQPQHF

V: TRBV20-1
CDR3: CSARPDQGLFF

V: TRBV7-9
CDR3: CASSPTGGIPQHF

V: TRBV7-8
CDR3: CASSLTGQGATGELFF

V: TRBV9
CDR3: CASSPWLGGTYNEQFF

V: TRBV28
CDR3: CASSVVGGQTAGYF

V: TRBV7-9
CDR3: CASSSTGWIGELFF

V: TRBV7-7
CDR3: CASSRGTSGGVAQETQYF

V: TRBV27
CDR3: CASSFLLAGDLNEQFF

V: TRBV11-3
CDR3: CASSFSSGRGLDEQFF

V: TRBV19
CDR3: CASSRPSSDEQFF

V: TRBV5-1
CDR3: CASRHGTSGSTDTQYF

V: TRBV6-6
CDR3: CASIPGTRDGEAFF

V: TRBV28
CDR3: CASSVGQRNGYTF

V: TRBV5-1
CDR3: CASSLVSGDLPYEQYF

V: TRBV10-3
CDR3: CAISGTAQPQHF

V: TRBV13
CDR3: CASSFFGLGNTGELFF

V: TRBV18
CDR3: CASSPPGLAGGPTYEQYF

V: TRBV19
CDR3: CASSIGGNQPQHF

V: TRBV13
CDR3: CASSQSLSGTGYEQYF

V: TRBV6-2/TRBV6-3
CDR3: CASSYERNEKLFF

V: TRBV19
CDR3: CASSERESGNIQYF

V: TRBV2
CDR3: CASSASSGVSYEQYF

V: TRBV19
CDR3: CASSPPEGGAHNSPLHF

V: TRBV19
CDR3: CASTRRTGGTGANVLTF

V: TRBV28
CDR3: CASSLQGLRRQPQHF

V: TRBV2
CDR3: CASMAGGVRETQYF

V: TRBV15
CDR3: CATSKNGNTEAFF

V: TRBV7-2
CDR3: CASSLGSGAVTDTQYF